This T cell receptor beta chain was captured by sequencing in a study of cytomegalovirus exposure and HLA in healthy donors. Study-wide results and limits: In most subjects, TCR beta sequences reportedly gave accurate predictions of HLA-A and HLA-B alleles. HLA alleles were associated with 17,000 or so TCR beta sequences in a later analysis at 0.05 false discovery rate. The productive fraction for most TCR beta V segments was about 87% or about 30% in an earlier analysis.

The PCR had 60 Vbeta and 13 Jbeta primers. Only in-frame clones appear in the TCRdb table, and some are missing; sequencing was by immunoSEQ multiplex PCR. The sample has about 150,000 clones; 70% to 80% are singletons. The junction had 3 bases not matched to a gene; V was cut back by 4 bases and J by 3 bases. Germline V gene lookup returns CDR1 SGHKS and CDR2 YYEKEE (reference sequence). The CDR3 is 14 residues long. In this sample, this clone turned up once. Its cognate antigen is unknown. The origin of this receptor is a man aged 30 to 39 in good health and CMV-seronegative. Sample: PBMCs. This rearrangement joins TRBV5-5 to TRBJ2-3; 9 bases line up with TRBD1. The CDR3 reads CASSAGQGTDTQYF. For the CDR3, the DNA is TGTGCCAGCAGCGCGGGACAGGGAACAGATACGCAGTATTTT.